These 25 T cell receptor beta chains share one sample of origin, sequenced in a study of spatial heterogeneity in lung cancer. The time point here: sample taken at primary tumor resection. TCRdb reanalysed the 5' RACE reads using MiXCR and keeps one entry per CDR3 protein. The data hold around 63,000 distinct CDR3 sequences, with around 6% observed a single time. The sample consisted of PBMCs, taken at surgery. These receptor sequences come from a female donor with early-stage non-small cell lung cancer.

This clonotype was seen repeatedly, ten times or more. The CDR3 sequence: CASVEGRNSPLHF. CDR3 nucleotides: TGTGCCAGTGTGGAGGGACGGAATTCACCCCTCCACTTT. The chain links TRBV2 to TRBJ1-6; D is perhaps TRBD1 (5 bases). The CDR3 loop spans 13 amino acids. CDR1 and CDR2 (germline): SNHLY, FYNNEI. V dropped 9 bases and J dropped 7 bases, with 13 bases sitting between them.

This clonotype was detected many times. The rearrangement links TRBV6-5 to TRBJ1-6, with 9 bases fitting TRBD1. This CDR3 region has 14 residues. Trimming cost V 7 bases and J 10 bases; bases outside gene matches: 8. CDR1 is MNHEY and CDR2 is SVGAGI in the germline V gene. CDR3 in amino acids: CASTPGQGSSPLHF. The CDR3 DNA reads TGTGCCAGCACCCCGGGACAGGGTAGCTCACCCCTCCACTTT.

The rearrangement links TRBV28 to TRBJ2-7; 8 positions match TRBD1. The CDR3 loop spans 13 amino acids. Trimming at V came to 2 bases and at J to 6 bases, leaving 3 bases not matched to a gene. Looked up from germline, CDR1 is MDHEN and CDR2 is SYDVKM. The CDR3 DNA reads TGTGCCAGCAGTTTACCGGACAGGGCCGAGCAGTACGTC. Encoded protein: CASSLPDRAEQYV.

This clonotype has ten or more counts. DNA of the CDR3: TGTGCCAGCAGTTTACGTCTCAGGGAAACTGAAGCTTTCTTT. This gives the protein CASSLRLRETEAFF. The V call is TRBV27, the J call TRBJ1-1; D possibly corresponds to TRBD1 (5 bases). Trimming pared 2 bases from V and 5 bases from J, leaving 12 bases between. There are 14 residues in the CDR3. Germline V gene sequence: CDR1 MNHEY, CDR2 SMNVEV (reference sequence).

This clonotype was seen only a few times. V gene TRBV5-1 combines with J gene TRBJ1-6; the match to TRBD1 covers 8 bases. V lost 3 bases to trimming and J lost 8 bases; unmatched junction nucleotides: 7. Germline-derived CDR1 and CDR2 are SGHRS and YFSETQ. The CDR3 runs 15 residues. The CDR3 nucleotides are TGCGCCAGCAGCTCCTACAGGGGGATAGATTCACCCCTCCACTTT. Translation: CASSSYRGIDSPLHF.

The chain has TRBV12-3 or TRBV12-4 and TRBJ1-5; no clear D. The CDR3 has 14 amino acids. V lost 1 base and J 0 bases, leaving 4 bases between the germline ends. The CDR3 loop is CASSLGNSNQPQHF. CDR3 nucleotide sequence: TGTGCCAGCAGTTTAGGGAATAGCAATCAGCCCCAGCATTTT.

This clonotype came up many times. J is TRBJ1-5 and V is TRBV12-3 or TRBV12-4, with a weak D call TRBD1 (6 bases). The CDR3 has 14 residues. The V end was cut by 6 bases, the J end by 4 bases, with 13 bases between. DNA for the CDR3: TGTGCCAGCAGCCTACAGGGTGGAAATCAGCCCCAGCATTTT. Translated: CASSLQGGNQPQHF.

This clonotype came up a few times. The V and J genes are TRBV5-4 and TRBJ1-1; D is ambiguous. The germline V gene encodes CDR1 SGHNT and CDR2 YYREEE (reference sequence). V was pared by 5 bases and J by 1 base, with 9 bases between. This CDR3 has 13 residues. Written as DNA, the CDR3 is TGTGCCAGCAGGACACGCGAGAACACTGAAGCTTTCTTT. Translated: CASRTRENTEAFF.

The chain carries TRBV5-4 and TRBJ1-1, with unresolved D. Looked up from germline, CDR1 is SGHNT and CDR2 is YYREEE (reference sequence). Trimming removed 0 bases at V and 1 base at J, with 10 bases between. This CDR3 has 15 amino acids. The CDR3 region is CASSLDRGSNTEAFF. CDR3 coding DNA: TGTGCCAGCAGCTTGGACCGGGGTTCGAACACTGAAGCTTTCTTT.

This clonotype occurred a few times. The chain is built from TRBV28 and TRBJ1-1; D gene ambiguous. This CDR3 comprises 16 residues. Trimming left V 4 bases short and J 0 bases short, with 15 bases between. Germline CDR1 MDHEN, CDR2 SYDVKM. This CDR3 is CASSSPLRFMNTEAFF. CDR3 coding DNA: TGTGCCAGCAGTTCCCCCCTTCGGTTCATGAACACTGAAGCTTTCTTT.

This clonotype occurred many times. The chain employs TRBV5-6 and TRBJ1-1, with D maybe TRBD1 (5 bases). CDR1 is SGHDT and CDR2 is YYEEEE in the germline V gene. Trimming stripped 1 base from V and 5 bases from J, with 9 bases between. The CDR3 has 13 amino acids. The DNA for the CDR3 is TGTGCCAGCAGCTTGCGGGACGGAACTGAAGCTTTCTTT. Encoded protein: CASSLRDGTEAFF. The whole variable domain, remainder taken from reference TRBV5-6 and TRBJ1-1, is DAGVTQSPTHLIKTRGQQVTLRCSPKSGHDTVSWYQQALGQGPQFIFQYYEEEERQRGNFPDRFSGHQFPNYSSELNVNALLLGDSALYLCASSLRDGTEAFFGQGTRLTVV.

This clonotype was seen at least ten times. The chain has TRBV7-2 and TRBJ2-1; D call uncertain. The CDR3 covers 12 residues. Trimming took 3 bases from V and 5 from J, leaving 5 bases between them. Germline V CDR1 and CDR2: SGHTA, FQGNSA. The DNA of the CDR3 is TGTGCCAGCAGCTTGGGTAACAATGAGCAGTTCTTC. Encoded protein: CASSLGNNEQFF.

The chain joins TRBV12-3 or TRBV12-4 to TRBJ2-1, with TRBD2 matching 13 bases. V lost 4 bases to trimming and J lost 5 bases; unmatched junction nucleotides: 5. The CDR3 totals 16 residues. The CDR3 reads CASSYGTSGTDNEQFF. DNA of the CDR3: TGTGCCAGCAGTTACGGGACTAGCGGGACGGACAATGAGCAGTTCTTC.

This clonotype has a single count. The J gene is TRBJ2-5, the V gene TRBV19, with 8 nucleotides matching TRBD2. The CDR3 has 14 residues. The germline gives CDR1 LNHDA, CDR2 SQIVND (reference sequence). V lost 4 bases, J lost 4 bases, and 5 bases stayed unmatched. CDR3 sequence: CASSTPGLGETQYF. The CDR3 DNA sequence: TGTGCCAGTAGTACCCCGGGACTAGGAGAGACCCAGTACTTC.

The rearrangement links TRBV20-1 to TRBJ1-5, with a tentative D call TRBD1 (5 bases). Trimming took off 0 bases at V and 5 bases at J, with 14 bases between the two ends. The germline CDR1 and CDR2 sequences are DFQATT and SNEGSKA (reference sequence). CDR3 length: 15 residues. CDR3 region: CSARDPGGNHQPQHF. As DNA, the CDR3 is TGCAGTGCTAGAGATCCGGGGGGGAACCATCAGCCCCAGCATTTT.

This clonotype has ten or more counts. The CDR3 bases are TGCAGTGCTAGAAGGGCGGGGGGAACGGATACGCAGTATTTT. Its protein product is CSARRAGGTDTQYF. The V gene is TRBV20-1, the J gene TRBJ2-3; TRBD2 matches 8 bases. After removal of 2 bases from V and 6 bases from J, the junction contained 7 bases not matched to a gene. Germline CDR1 DFQATT, CDR2 SNEGSKA (reference sequence). The CDR3 length is 14 residues.

The chain uses TRBV20-1 and TRBJ2-1, with TRBD2 matching over 13 bases. The germline V gene has CDR1 DFQATT and CDR2 SNEGSKA (reference sequence). The CDR3 extends over 16 amino acids. CDR3 sequence reads: CSAPGLAGRAYNEQFF. The CDR3 bases are TGCAGCGCTCCGGGACTAGCGGGAAGGGCCTACAATGAGCAGTTCTTC.

The rearrangement links TRBV5-1 to TRBJ1-2; TRBD1 aligns across 7 bases. The CDR3 extends over 16 amino acids. Germline lookup yields CDR1 SGHRS and CDR2 YFSETQ. V lost 6 bases, J lost 4 bases, and 15 bases stayed unmatched. CDR3 protein: CASILLIGQVAYGYTF. For the CDR3, the DNA is TGCGCCAGCATCCTATTAATTGGACAGGTAGCCTATGGCTACACCTTC. Full variable domain (missing parts from reference TRBV5-1 and TRBJ1-2): KAGVTQTPRYLIKTRGQQVTLSCSPISGHRSVSWYQQTPGQGLQFLFEYFSETQRNKGNFPGRFSGRQFSNSRSEMNVSTLELGDSALYLCASILLIGQVAYGYTFGSGTRLTVV.

This sequence joins TRBV5-6 and TRBJ2-4, with D possibly TRBD1 on 6 matching bases. V gave up 3 bases and J gave up 0 bases, with 7 bases separating them. Germline V gene data show CDR1 as SGHDT and CDR2 as YYEEEE. This CDR3 comprises 14 residues. The CDR3 bases are TGTGCCAGCAGCTCACAGGGAGCCAAAAACATTCAGTACTTC. Translating it yields CASSSQGAKNIQYF. The full variable domain, in which reference TRBV5-6 and TRBJ2-4 provide the parts outside the CDR3, is DAGVTQSPTHLIKTRGQQVTLRCSPKSGHDTVSWYQQALGQGPQFIFQYYEEEERQRGNFPDRFSGHQFPNYSSELNVNALLLGDSALYLCASSSQGAKNIQYFGAGTRLSVL.

The chain uses TRBV27 and TRBJ2-1; D is possibly TRBD1 (5 bases). The ends were cut back, 4 bases at V and 6 bases at J, with 7 bases in the middle. CDR3 length: 12 residues. The germline CDR1 and CDR2 sequences are MNHEY and SMNVEV (reference sequence). The CDR3 nucleotides are TGTGCCAGCAGTTCCCAGGGCAATGAGCAGTTCTTC. Translating it yields CASSSQGNEQFF.

This sequence joins TRBV7-9 and TRBJ1-1; D is undetermined. The V end was cut by 0 bases, the J end by 5 bases, with 7 bases between. The CDR3 sequence is 13 residues long. Germline V gives CDR1 SEHNR, CDR2 FQNEAQ (reference sequence). In nucleotides, the CDR3 is TGTGCCAGCAGCTTAGCGGCGGGTACTGAAGCTTTCTTT. Translated: CASSLAAGTEAFF. The variable domain in full, with the rest retrieved from reference TRBV7-9 and TRBJ1-1, is DTGVSQNPRHKITKRGQNVTFRCDPISEHNRLYWYRQTLGQGPEFLTYFQNEAQLEKSRLLSDRFSAERPKGSFSTLEIQRTEQGDSAMYLCASSLAAGTEAFFGQGTRLTVV.

This clonotype has ten or more counts. The chain couples TRBV27 to TRBJ1-5; D might be TRBD1 (6 bases). The CDR3 has 16 amino acids. The V gene's germline CDR1 is MNHEY and CDR2 SMNVEV (reference sequence). Trimming removed 4 bases at V and 1 base at J, with 14 bases between. CDR3 DNA sequence: TGTGCCAGCAGTTCACCCGGCAGGGGAAGCAATCAGCCCCAGCATTTT. This encodes CASSSPGRGSNQPQHF.

Only a few counts were recorded for this clonotype. This chain connects TRBV11-2 to TRBJ2-1; 7 bases fit TRBD2. There are 16 residues in the CDR3. CDR1 is SGHAT, CDR2 FQNNGV, per germline. Trimming took 3 bases from V and 4 from J; bases not matched to a gene: 9. CDR3 DNA sequence: TGTGCCAGCAGCTTTCGCCAAGCGGGGCATTACAATGAGCAGTTCTTC. Encoded protein: CASSFRQAGHYNEQFF.

This clonotype was recorded a few times. This sequence joins TRBV6-5 and TRBJ2-1; 8 bases line up with TRBD2. Germline-derived CDR1 and CDR2 are MNHEY and SVGAGI. The CDR3 length is 16 residues. J gave up 3 bases and V 6 bases, and 10 bases lay outside the gene matches. The CDR3, as DNA: TGTGCCAGCAGCCTCGTATTTAGCGGGGACTACAATGAGCAGTTCTTC. Protein product: CASSLVFSGDYNEQFF.

This clonotype is deemed medium-sized. The chain is built from TRBV27 and TRBJ2-3; possibly TRBD2 for D (5 bases). The CDR3 covers 16 residues. V dropped 3 bases and J dropped 0 bases, with 13 bases sitting between them. The germline gives CDR1 MNHEY, CDR2 SMNVEV (reference sequence). The CDR3 bases are TGTGCCAGCAGTTTTAGGAGTCGGGGTAGCACAGATACGCAGTATTTT. It yields the protein CASSFRSRGSTDTQYF.